The text below deals with one TCR beta chain. There is no known antigen for this receptor. No quality values exist for individual bases; no much larger clone is one base distant. This sample is part of a study of graft-versus-host responses after intestinal transplantation (dated by TCRdb to about 2021). Notes on the research overall: The transplants that recipients received were multivisceral, liver-intestinal, or isolated intestinal. Every recipient was given anti-thymocyte globulin induction, followed by roughly 3 years of maintenance tacrolimus and steroids. After intestinal transplantation, graft-versus-host and host-versus-graft alloreactive T cell clones were followed in the graft, circulation and bone marrow using bulk TCR-beta CDR3 sequencing. Alloreactive clones were identified by sequencing pre-transplant mixed lymphocyte reaction products and comparing them with unstimulated pre-transplant donor and recipient T cells. Of the roughly 25 intestinal transplant recipients enrolled in the cohort, one of whom was a retransplant, a few patients without pretransplant specimens were excluded. Donor T cell macrochimerism was defined as a peak of at least 4% donor T cells among recipient peripheral blood mononuclear cells. Instead of going to the commercial service, samples from a few later patients were sequenced in-house on an Illumina MiSeq and processed with MiXCR. Overall results and qualifications from the work: GvH clones turned up in recipient bone marrow, with some appearing earlier in ileal mucosa or blood, a pattern consistent with an intestinal mucosal origin. Early after transplant, peak levels of circulating GvH clones were associated with declines in HvG clones. High GvH to HvG T cell clonal ratios were observed in the allografts of patients with donor T cell macrochimerism. The conclusions were limited by the relatively low number and heterogeneity of the intestinal transplant patients.

Library preparation used the immunoSEQ multiplex PCR assay. For most patients, genomic DNA was isolated with the Qiagen DNeasy Blood and Tissue Kit and shipped frozen to Adaptive Biotechnologies for TCR sequencing. Adaptive Biotechnologies carried out high-throughput TCR-beta CDR3 sequencing of genomic DNA for most patients. The paper's data handling went like this. Adaptive's ImmunoSEQ software was the source of the TCR sequencing data for 18 patients, while three other patients were processed with MiXCR and VDJtools. To correct CD4 versus CD8 sorting errors, sequences present in both subsets at a frequency ratio below 5:1 were removed. CDR3 nucleotide sequences shared between donor and recipient were removed because the origin of such sequences could not be assigned. To be classed as alloreactive, a clone needed at least 2-fold expansion over unstimulated cells and a minimum CFSE-low frequency of 0.002% (template counts) or 0.001% (read counts). Mappable clones were those detected in sequenced pre-transplant spleen, lymph node, or MLR CFSE-low populations of the donor or recipient. Cumulative frequency of alloreactive clones was calculated as a percentage of all sequences weighted by copy number. TCRdb carries this immuneACCESS record with in-frame sequences only. Its versions omit some clonotypes, under half of them owing to an unresolved V gene in the studies checked, with the rest unexplained. That table is the source of V, J and clone size, and D and trimming were worked out from the DNA. The sample contains 95,000 to 150,000 clones, roughly 91% of them found a single time. Jointly, the top ten make up roughly 0.12% of the sample.

This specimen's time point label, per the study, means: cells obtained before transplantation from donor or recipient. CD3+CD4+ and CD3+CD8+ populations were FACS-sorted from unstimulated pre-transplant donor and recipient cells taken from spleen or lymph nodes. The CDR3 sequence holds 15 residues, the cysteine and phenylalanine included. The only DNA kept is the CDR3, 45 bases in frame from the first base. For CDR1 and CDR2, the germline V gene (reference sequence) lists MNHEY and SMNVEV. At the junction V is shortened by 7 bases and J by 5 bases, with 17 bases in between. The V and J genes are TRBV27 and TRBJ2-2; no D gene call is confident. This material consisted of unstimulated CD4+ T cells sorted from spleen or lymph node cells, taken before intestinal transplant. The sequence came from a human donor who received an intestinal transplant. Read as DNA, the sequence is TGTGCCAGCAACCCGTCCCTCGGAGTGACCGGGGAGCTGTTTTTT. This yields the protein CASNPSLGVTGELFF.